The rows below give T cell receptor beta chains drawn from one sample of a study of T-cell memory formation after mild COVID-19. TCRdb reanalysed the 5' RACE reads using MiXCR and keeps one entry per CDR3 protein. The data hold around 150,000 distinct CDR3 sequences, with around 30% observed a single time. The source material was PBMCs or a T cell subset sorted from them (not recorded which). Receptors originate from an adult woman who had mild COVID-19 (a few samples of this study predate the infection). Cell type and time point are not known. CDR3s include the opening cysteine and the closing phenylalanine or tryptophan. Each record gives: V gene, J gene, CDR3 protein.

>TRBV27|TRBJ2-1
CASGQGSPNEQFF
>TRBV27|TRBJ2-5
CASSFGTAGEETQYF
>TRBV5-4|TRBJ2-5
CASSFRVQETQYF
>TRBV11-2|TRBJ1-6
CASSLSGTVGSPLHF
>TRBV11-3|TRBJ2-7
CASSLGAGSYEQYF
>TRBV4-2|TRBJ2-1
CASSRTGGESNNEQFF
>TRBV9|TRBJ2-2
CASSSRSAVTTGELFF
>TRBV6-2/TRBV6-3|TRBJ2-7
CASSPWDSYEQYF
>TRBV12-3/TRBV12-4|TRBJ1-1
CASSPRGTNTEAFF
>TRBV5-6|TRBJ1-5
CASSGDLGQPQHF
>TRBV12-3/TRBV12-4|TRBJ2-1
CASSFHGMHEQFF
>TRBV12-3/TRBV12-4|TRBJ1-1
CASRPGTGGHTEAFF
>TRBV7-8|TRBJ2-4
CASSLGRRGNIQYF
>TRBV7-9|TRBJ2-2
CASSPGTSKAGELFF
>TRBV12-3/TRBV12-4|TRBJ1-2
CASNGAYGYTF
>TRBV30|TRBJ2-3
CAWSKGWGIPQSDTQYF
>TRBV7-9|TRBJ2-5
CASSARGGGQETQYF
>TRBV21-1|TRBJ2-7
CASSRATSGPTKLPYEQYF
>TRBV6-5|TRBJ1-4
CASSYSTGENEKLFF
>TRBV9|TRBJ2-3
CASSVGQGGKGDTQYF
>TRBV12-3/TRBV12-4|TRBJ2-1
CASSLLPGLHEQFF
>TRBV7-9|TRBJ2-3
CASRAGTSTDTQYF
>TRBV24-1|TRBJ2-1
CATSDWGTSGRNEQFF
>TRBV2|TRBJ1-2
CASSGPNRVTNGYTF
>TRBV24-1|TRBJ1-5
CATGRTGDNQPQHF
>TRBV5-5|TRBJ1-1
CASSWDMNTEAFF
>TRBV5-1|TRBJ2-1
CASSLEGLASNEQFF
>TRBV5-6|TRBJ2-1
CASSLIAEQFF
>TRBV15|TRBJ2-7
CATSRDTQYEQYF
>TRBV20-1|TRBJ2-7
CSAEEQRKLAYEQYF
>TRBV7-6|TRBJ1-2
CASSSLLEGDYGYTF
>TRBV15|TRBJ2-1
CATSGGGIPSYNEQFF
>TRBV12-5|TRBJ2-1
CASGLGGAYNEQFF
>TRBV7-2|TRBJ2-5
CASSLVNRVQETQYF
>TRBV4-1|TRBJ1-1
CASRVRDTPAEREAFF
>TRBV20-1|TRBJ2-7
CSAMGTGAYEQYF